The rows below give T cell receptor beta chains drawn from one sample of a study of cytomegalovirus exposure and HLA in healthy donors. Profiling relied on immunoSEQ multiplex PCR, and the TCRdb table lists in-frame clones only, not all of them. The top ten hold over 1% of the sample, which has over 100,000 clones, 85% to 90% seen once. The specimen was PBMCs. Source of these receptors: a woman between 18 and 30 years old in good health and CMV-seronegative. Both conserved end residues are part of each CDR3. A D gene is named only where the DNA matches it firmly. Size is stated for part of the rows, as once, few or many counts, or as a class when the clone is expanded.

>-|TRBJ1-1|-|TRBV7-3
TGTGCCAGCAGCCTTATGACAATCACTGAAGCTTTCTTT
CASSLMTITEAFF
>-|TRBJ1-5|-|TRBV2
TGTGCCAGCAGTGGAGGGAGTCGGAAGCAGCCCCAGCATTTT
CASSGGSRKQPQHF
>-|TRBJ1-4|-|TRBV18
TGTGCCAGCTCACCATCGCGGGATGTTTTGGTTTTT
CASSPSRDVLVF
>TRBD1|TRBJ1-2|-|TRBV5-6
TGTGCCAGCAGGCCAGACAGGGGCGACTATGGCTACACCTTC
CASRPDRGDYGYTF
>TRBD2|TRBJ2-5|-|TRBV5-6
TGTGCCAGCAGCAGAGCGGGGGGGCGCCAAGAGACCCAGTACTTC
CASSRAGGRQETQYF
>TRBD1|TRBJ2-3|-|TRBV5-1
TGCGCCAGCAGCCAACCCACCGGACAGGGAAGCACAGATACGCAGTATTTT
CASSQPTGQGSTDTQYF
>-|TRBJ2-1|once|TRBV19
TGTGCCAGTAGCCCCTTAGGAGGGTACAATGAGCAGTTCTTC
CASSPLGGYNEQFF
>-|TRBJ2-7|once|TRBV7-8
TGTGCCAGCAGCTATCAGACAGGCTACTACGAGCAGTACTTC
CASSYQTGYYEQYF
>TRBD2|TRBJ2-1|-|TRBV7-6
TGTGCCAGCAGCTTAGAGTTAGCGGGGGGCTCCTACAATGAGCAGTTCTTC
CASSLELAGGSYNEQFF
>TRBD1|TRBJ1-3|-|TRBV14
TGTGCCAGCAGAGGGGGACAGACCGTAAACACCATATATTTT
CASRGGQTVNTIYF
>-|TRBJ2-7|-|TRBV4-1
TGCGCCAGCAGCCAAGGGGCATACGAGCAGTACTTC
CASSQGAYEQYF
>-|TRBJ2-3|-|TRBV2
TGTGCCACGACAAGACAGGATAGCACAGATACGCAGTATTTT
CATTRQDSTDTQYF
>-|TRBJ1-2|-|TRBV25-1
TGTGCCAGCAGTGTTACAGGATCCAACTATGGCTACACCTTC
CASSVTGSNYGYTF
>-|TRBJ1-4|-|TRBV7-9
TGTGCCAGCAGCTTAATGGTCCGCCTAACAACTAATGAAAAACTGTTTTTT
CASSLMVRLTTNEKLFF
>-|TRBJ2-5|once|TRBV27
TGTGCCAGCAGTCCTACCCTAGTGGAAGAGACCCAGTACTTC
CASSPTLVEETQYF
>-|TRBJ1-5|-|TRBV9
TGTGCCAGCAGCGAAGGGGTTAGCAATCAGCCCCAGCATTTT
CASSEGVSNQPQHF
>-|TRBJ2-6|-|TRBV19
TGTGCCAGTAGTCACAGGGCTGGGGCCAACGTCCTGACTTTC
CASSHRAGANVLTF
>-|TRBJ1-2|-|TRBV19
TGTGCCAGTAGTATAGGTGGGCAGGCGGGCTACACCTTC
CASSIGGQAGYTF
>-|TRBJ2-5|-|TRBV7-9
TGTGCCAGCAGCTTATCAGAAGAGACCCAGTACTTC
CASSLSEETQYF
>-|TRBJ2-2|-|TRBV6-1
TGTGCCAGCCATCCGGGACAGAACACCGGGGAGCTGTTTTTT
CASHPGQNTGELFF
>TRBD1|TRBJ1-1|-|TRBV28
TGTGCCAGCAAGACAGGGCCTAGGGATGGGTACACTGAAGCTTTCTTT
CASKTGPRDGYTEAFF
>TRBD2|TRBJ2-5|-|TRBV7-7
TGTGCTAGCAGCCCGCTAGCGGGGGGCCAAGAGACCCAGTACTTC
CASSPLAGGQETQYF
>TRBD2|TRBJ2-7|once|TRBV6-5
TGTGCCAGCAGTTTCCGCGGGGGGCGCTTGGACGAGCAGTACTTC
CASSFRGGRLDEQYF
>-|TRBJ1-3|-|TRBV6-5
TGTGCCAGCAGTTATGATGGGCAGGTGGATGGAAACACCATATATTTT
CASSYDGQVDGNTIYF
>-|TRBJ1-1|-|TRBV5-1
TGCGCCAGCAGCTGGGCAGGGGAAGTGAACACTGAAGCTTTCTTT
CASSWAGEVNTEAFF
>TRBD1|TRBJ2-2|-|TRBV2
TGTGCCAGCAGCGCGGACAGGACCGGGGAGCTGTTTTTT
CASSADRTGELFF
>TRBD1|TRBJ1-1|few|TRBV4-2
TGTGCCAGCAGCGCCTACAGGGGGCGGAACACTGAAGCTTTCTTT
CASSAYRGRNTEAFF
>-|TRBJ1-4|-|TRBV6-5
TGTGCCAGCAGTTACTCGACGGGAGCAACTAATGAAAAACTGTTTTTT
CASSYSTGATNEKLFF
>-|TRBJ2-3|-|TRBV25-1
TGTGCCAGCAGTCTCCAGAGCACAGATACGCAGTATTTT
CASSLQSTDTQYF
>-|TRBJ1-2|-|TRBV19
TGTGCCAGTAGAGCCAAGGGGGATTATGGCTACACCTTC
CASRAKGDYGYTF
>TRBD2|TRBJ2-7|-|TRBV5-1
TGCGCCAGCAGCTTGTATTCGCGGGGGACCCGCTACGAGCAGTACTTC
CASSLYSRGTRYEQYF
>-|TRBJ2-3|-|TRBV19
TGTGCCAGTAGTCCCGGGGGACCCCAAGACACAGATACGCAGTATTTT
CASSPGGPQDTDTQYF
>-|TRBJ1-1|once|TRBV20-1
TGCAGTGCCCGCGGGACCTACAGCGGGTTT
CSARGTYSGF
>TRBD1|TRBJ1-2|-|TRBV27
TGTGCCAGCAGTCATCACAGGGGGCAGACCAACTATGGCTACACCTTC
CASSHHRGQTNYGYTF
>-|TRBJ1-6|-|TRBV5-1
TGCGCCAGCAGCTTGTTCTCGGGCGCGGGACTGACCAATTCACCCCTCCACTTT
CASSLFSGAGLTNSPLHF
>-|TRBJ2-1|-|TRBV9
TGTGCCAGCAGCGTATGGACTGGATACAATGAGCAGTTCTTC
CASSVWTGYNEQFF
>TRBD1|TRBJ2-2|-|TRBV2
TGTGCCAGCTCCATTGGGACAGACAACACCGGGGAGCTGTTTTTT
CASSIGTDNTGELFF
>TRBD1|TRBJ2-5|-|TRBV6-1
TGTGCCAGCAGGGAACAGGGGAAGGCCCAGTACTTC
CASREQGKAQYF
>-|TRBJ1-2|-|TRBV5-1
TGCGCCAGCAGCCAGGCCCAGGGTAACTATGGCTACACCTTC
CASSQAQGNYGYTF
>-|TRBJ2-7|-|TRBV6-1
TGTGCCTCCCGGGATCTCACCTACGAGCAGTACTTC
CASRDLTYEQYF
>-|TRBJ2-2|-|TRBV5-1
TGCGCCAGCAGCTTGCTAGCAAGCACCGGGGAGCTGTTTTTT
CASSLLASTGELFF
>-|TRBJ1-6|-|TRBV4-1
TGCGCCAGCAGCCCGAGTCCGACACGCTCCTATAATTCACCCCTCCACTTT
CASSPSPTRSYNSPLHF
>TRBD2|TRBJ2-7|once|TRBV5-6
TGTGCCAGCAGCTTGCTCACTAGCGGCGAGCAGTACTTC
CASSLLTSGEQYF
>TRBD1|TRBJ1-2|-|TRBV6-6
TGTGCCAGCAGTTACCCCCCAGGACAGGCCGTTTGGGGCTACACCTTC
CASSYPPGQAVWGYTF
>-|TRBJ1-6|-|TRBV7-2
TGTGCCAGCAGCCCCTCCCGGAACAGGTATAATTCACCCCTCCACTTT
CASSPSRNRYNSPLHF
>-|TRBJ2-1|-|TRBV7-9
TGTGCCAGCAGCTTTTGGTCCTCCAGCTCCTACAATGAGCAGTTCTTC
CASSFWSSSSYNEQFF
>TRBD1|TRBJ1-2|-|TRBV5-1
TGCGCCAGCAGCCTGGGACAGGGGATTAATGGCTACACCTTC
CASSLGQGINGYTF
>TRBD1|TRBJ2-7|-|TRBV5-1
TGCGCCAGCGGCCCCCTCGGACAGGGGTTAGTGTACGAGCAGTACTTC
CASGPLGQGLVYEQYF
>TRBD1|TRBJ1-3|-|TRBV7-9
TGTGCCAGCAGCTCCGACAGGGCTGGAAACACCATATATTTT
CASSSDRAGNTIYF
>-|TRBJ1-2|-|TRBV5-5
TGTGCCAGCAGCACACCAGGGTCGCACTATGGCTACACCTTC
CASSTPGSHYGYTF
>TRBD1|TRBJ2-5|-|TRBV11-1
TGTGCCAGCACCTTAGGGGACAGAGCCAGGGAGACCCAGTACTTC
CASTLGDRARETQYF
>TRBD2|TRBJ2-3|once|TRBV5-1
TGCGCCAGCAACCGGAGGACTAGCGGGGGGGCAAATACGCAGTATTTT
CASNRRTSGGANTQYF
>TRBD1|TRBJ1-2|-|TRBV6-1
TGTGCCAGCAGTGGCCTCCACAGGGGAGAATACAATGGCTACACCTTC
CASSGLHRGEYNGYTF
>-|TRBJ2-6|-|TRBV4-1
TGCGCCAGCAGCCAAGGGAGTGCTGGGGCCAACGTCCTGACTTTC
CASSQGSAGANVLTF
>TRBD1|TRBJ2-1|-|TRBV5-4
TGTGCCAGCAGCTTGGCCGGGACAGGCTACAATGAGCAGTTCTTC
CASSLAGTGYNEQFF
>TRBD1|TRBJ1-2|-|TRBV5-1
TGCGCCAGCAGCTATAATGGACAGGGGAATGGCTACACCTTC
CASSYNGQGNGYTF
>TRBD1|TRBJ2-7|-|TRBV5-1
TGCGCCAGCAGCTTGGGTGACAGGGAGCTTTACGAGCAGTACTTC
CASSLGDRELYEQYF
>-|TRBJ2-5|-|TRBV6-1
TGTGCCAGCAGCGTTGGGGCCGCCCCCAGAGAGACCCAGTACTTC
CASSVGAAPRETQYF
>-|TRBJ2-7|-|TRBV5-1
TGCGCCAGCAGCTCGGACGGGAGTACGGTGGAGCAGTACTTC
CASSSDGSTVEQYF